The clone carrying this T cell receptor (beta chain) appeared a few times. Antigen unknown. These data originate in a study of T-cell reconstitution after alpha-beta-depleted transplantation in children. Study-level results: Newly produced T cells mostly provided counts and TCRbeta diversity after one year, as hyperexpanded clones declined. Several hundred expanded graft clones reportedly were the source of alpha-beta T cells about two months after transplant.

Preparation of the TCRbeta library involved a method that used unique molecular identifiers. TCRdb itself ran the PCR reads through MiXCR, one entry per CDR3 protein. Among about 640,000 distinct CDR3 sequences, under 15% were seen once, and the ten largest hold around 2.2%. The CDR3 contains 14 residues. V was pared by 5 bases and J by 2 bases, with 12 bases between. The sequence was obtained from a male patient younger than 18 who had a stem cell transplant for acute myeloid leukemia, so the T cells may come from the graft donor. The rearrangement links TRBV12-3 or TRBV12-4 to TRBJ2-5; perhaps TRBD2 as D (5 bases). Specimen: PBMCs, mostly from graft donor cells, collected 360 days after TCRalphabeta/CD19-depleted stem cell transplant. CDR3 protein: CASSRGLQQETQYF. The CDR3 coding sequence is TGTGCCAGCAGTCGAGGACTGCAACAAGAGACCCAGTACTTC.